This is a list of T cell receptor beta chains from one sample in a study of regulatory T cells in long-lasting Graves disease. In TCRdb, the multiplex PCR reads were re-called with MiXCR into one record per CDR3 protein. The sample gives under 300,000 distinct CDR3 sequences, around 20% of which show up once; about 15% is in the top ten. Specimen: peripheral blood mononuclear cells (PBMCs), collected at new diagnosis, from a patient treated with antithyroid drugs. These receptors were taken from a female donor with Graves disease. Each CDR3 is given with its conserved first and last residue. Fields, in order: V gene, J gene, clone size, D gene, CDR3 protein, CDR3 DNA. D genes are given only for firm matches. Clone size is stated in some rows and not others, as once, few, many or a class when expanded.

>TRBV9|TRBJ2-7|many|TRBD2
CASSVRGAGGSEQYF
TGTGCCAGCAGCGTAAGGGGGGCGGGGGGCTCCGAGCAGTACTTC
>TRBV11-2|TRBJ1-1|many|.
CASSLGGLYTEAFF
TGTGCCAGCAGCTTAGGAGGGTTATACACTGAAGCTTTCTTT
>TRBV18|TRBJ2-2|many|.
CASSPQEVGELFF
TGTGCCAGCTCCCCCCAGGAGGTCGGGGAGCTGTTTTTT
>TRBV2|TRBJ2-3|many|TRBD2
CASSEGSREVTDTQYF
TGTGCCAGCAGTGAAGGGTCGCGGGAGGTCACAGATACGCAGTATTTT
>TRBV6-1|TRBJ1-5|many|.
CASSRGRDHQPQHF
TGTGCCAGCAGTAGAGGACGGGACCATCAGCCCCAGCATTTT
>TRBV3-2|TRBJ1-2|.|.
CASSPTRDRANYGYTF
TGTGCCAGCAGCCCAACCCGGGACAGGGCTAACTATGGCTACACCTTC
>TRBV7-9|TRBJ1-1|many|.
CASSKTTQNTEAFF
TGTGCCAGCAGCAAAACGACCCAGAACACTGAAGCTTTCTTT
>TRBV4-3|TRBJ1-2|.|.
CASSQDLGVGGYTF
TGCGCCAGCAGCCAAGATCTCGGTGTTGGGGGCTACACCTTC
>TRBV12-3/TRBV12-4|TRBJ1-5|many|.
CASSLGQVNQPQHF
TGTGCCAGCAGTTTAGGGCAGGTCAATCAGCCCCAGCATTTT
>TRBV7-2|TRBJ2-5|many|.
CASSLEAETQYF
TGTGCCAGCAGCTTAGAAGCGGAGACCCAGTACTTC
>TRBV24-1|TRBJ2-6|few|.
CATSAPGANVLTF
TGTGCCACCAGTGCACCAGGGGCCAACGTCCTGACTTTC
>TRBV4-3|TRBJ1-1|.|.
CASCQVMNTEAFF
TGCGCCAGCTGCCAAGTCATGAACACTGAAGCTTTCTTT
>TRBV11-2|TRBJ2-3|many|TRBD1
CASSFRDRANTDTQYF
TGTGCCAGCAGCTTCCGGGACAGGGCAAACACAGATACGCAGTATTTT
>TRBV20-1|TRBJ2-1|many|TRBD2
CSARLAGGGGDEQFF
TGCAGTGCTAGACTAGCGGGAGGCGGGGGCGATGAGCAGTTCTTC
>TRBV28|TRBJ1-2|many|.
CASQTLGGYTF
TGTGCCAGCCAGACACTGGGGGGCTACACCTTC
>TRBV20-1|TRBJ1-4|many|.
CSARELGPNEKLFF
TGCAGTGCTAGAGAGTTAGGACCTAATGAAAAACTGTTTTTT
>TRBV6-2/TRBV6-3|TRBJ1-5|many|TRBD1
CASSWGQFYQPQHF
TGTGCCAGCAGTTGGGGACAGTTTTATCAGCCCCAGCATTTT
>TRBV9|TRBJ1-3|few|.
CASSVGSRTSGNTIYF
TGTGCCAGCAGCGTAGGGTCCAGGACGTCTGGAAACACCATATATTTT
>TRBV28|TRBJ1-5|many|.
CASEGFGNQPQHF
TGTGCCAGCGAGGGTTTTGGCAATCAGCCCCAGCATTTT
>TRBV27|TRBJ2-3|many|TRBD2
CASSLLPLLAEPTDTQYF
TGTGCCAGCAGTTTGCTTCCCCTACTAGCGGAGCCCACAGATACGCAGTATTTT
>TRBV11-2|TRBJ1-6|few|.
CASGTPGPASPLHF
TGTGCCAGCGGCACCCCGGGACCGGCTTCACCCCTCCACTTT
>TRBV4-3|TRBJ1-4|few|.
CASSRRDPPNEKLFF
TGCGCCAGCAGCCGGAGGGACCCACCAAATGAAAAACTGTTTTTT
>TRBV20-1|TRBJ2-5|few|.
CSANPRGQQETQYF
TGCAGTGCTAACCCCCGAGGGCAGCAAGAGACCCAGTACTTC
>TRBV24-1|TRBJ2-5|many|.
CATSAPQSGETQYF
TGTGCCACCAGTGCCCCCCAAAGCGGGGAGACCCAGTACTTC
>TRBV5-1|TRBJ2-3|many|TRBD2
CASSPGLASSTDTQYF
TGTGCCAGCAGCCCAGGACTAGCGTCTAGCACAGATACGCAGTATTTT
>TRBV20-1|TRBJ2-7|many|.
CSAVDGQRSAYEQYF
TGCAGTGCTGTAGACGGACAGCGGTCAGCCTACGAGCAGTACTTC
>TRBV12-3/TRBV12-4|TRBJ2-3|.|TRBD1
CASRQTSGQKYF
TGTGCCAGCAGGCAAACTTCGGGACAGAAGTACTTC
>TRBV11-2|TRBJ1-3|many|TRBD1
CASSLRGPTSSGNTIYF
TGTGCCAGCAGCTTAAGGGGGCCAACTAGCTCTGGAAACACCATATATTTT
>TRBV7-9|TRBJ2-7|many|TRBD1
CASSFRGQNYEQYF
TGTGCCAGCAGCTTTCGGGGACAGAACTACGAGCAGTACTTC
>TRBV6-5|TRBJ2-7|.|.
CASSYSSGDEQYF
TGTGCCAGCAGTTACTCTTCGGGGGACGAGCAGTACTTC
>TRBV19|TRBJ2-4|many|TRBD1
CASSIDRGLVSGAKNIQYF
TGTGCCAGTAGTATCGACAGGGGGCTTGTATCGGGAGCCAAAAACATTCAGTACTTC
>TRBV20-1|TRBJ2-3|.|TRBD2
CSARVAGGTDTQYF
TGCAGTGCTAGAGTAGCGGGGGGCACAGATACGCAGTATTTT
>TRBV28|TRBJ2-5|many|.
CATGGTQYF
TGTGCCACCGGGGGGACCCAGTACTTC
>TRBV20-1|TRBJ2-1|.|TRBD2
CSARAAGEYNEQFF
TGCAGTGCTAGGGCAGCGGGAGAGTACAATGAGCAGTTCTTC
>TRBV12-3/TRBV12-4|TRBJ1-1|many|.
CASSLGQGLSTEAFF
TGTGCCAGCAGTTTAGGGCAGGGCCTCAGCACTGAAGCTTTCTTT
>TRBV5-1|TRBJ2-4|few|TRBD1
CASGTGGGGNIQYF
TGCGCCAGCGGGACAGGGGGTGGTGGAAACATTCAGTACTTC
>TRBV4-2|TRBJ2-5|few|TRBD2
CASSLSGGWQETQYF
TGTGCCAGCAGCCTTAGCGGGGGGTGGCAAGAGACCCAGTACTTC
>TRBV29-1|TRBJ1-1|many|.
CSPLRQAEAFF
TGCAGCCCACTCCGACAGGCTGAAGCTTTCTTT
>TRBV9|TRBJ1-1|many|.
CASSVDPARPKHTEAFF
TGTGCCAGCAGCGTAGACCCAGCCAGACCCAAACACACTGAAGCTTTCTTT
>TRBV10-2|TRBJ1-1|many|TRBD1
CASSVDRATEAFF
TGCGCCAGCAGTGTGGACAGGGCGACTGAAGCTTTCTTT
>TRBV11-3|TRBJ1-2|many|.
CASSLGGQTNYGYTF
TGTGCCAGCAGCTTGGGAGGGCAAACGAACTATGGCTACACCTTC
>TRBV28|TRBJ2-1|many|TRBD1
CASSLSGQGSYNEQFF
TGTGCCAGCAGTTTATCTGGACAGGGCAGCTACAATGAGCAGTTCTTC
>TRBV29-1|TRBJ2-5|many|.
CSAGTGETQYF
TGCAGCGCCGGTACCGGCGAGACCCAGTACTTC
>TRBV29-1|TRBJ1-4|.|.
CSVGLQGRDEKLFF
TGCAGCGTTGGTTTGCAAGGACGGGACGAAAAACTGTTTTTT